The T cell receptor (beta chain) under discussion was sequenced for a study of STAT5B mutations in CD4+ large granular lymphocyte leukemia. The germline V gene encodes CDR1 MNHNY and CDR2 SVGAGI (reference sequence). The V and J ends lost 0 bases and 8 bases respectively, with 8 bases between them. The CDR3 extends over 13 amino acids. TCRdb keeps only in-frame clones here, not all; method: immunoSEQ multiplex PCR. The data contain several thousand clones, 65% to 80% of them seen just once; the ten biggest clones take up roughly 66%. Study-wide results and caveats: Approximately 25% of private leukemic clonotypes occurred rarely in other patients' non-leukemic repertoires. Compared with healthy controls (2/35), patient top clones favored TRBV06 (8/27). Patient CD4-sorted repertoires stayed more clonal than healthy ones after leukemic-clone removal.

A word on this clone: Its antigen is undetermined.

The sequenced material came from PBMCs. V and J are TRBV6-6 and TRBJ2-1; D unresolved. This sequence was found in an older woman with CD4+ T-cell large granular lymphocyte leukemia. CDR3 protein: CASSYSSPHEQFF. DNA of the CDR3: TGTGCCAGCAGTTACTCTAGCCCCCATGAGCAGTTCTTC.